This is a list of T cell receptor beta chains from one sample in a study of T cell responses to AZD1222 COVID-19 vaccine. The method was immunoSEQ multiplex PCR; TCRdb's version includes in-frame clones alone and lacks a portion of them. The sample has under 95,000 clones, roughly nine tenths seen once. Sequenced material: peripheral blood, taken 28 days after the second AZD1222 dose. All receptors derive from an adult who received the AZD1222 COVID-19 vaccine. The CDR3 runs from the conserved cysteine through the conserved F or W. The D gene is left open where the match is weak. Not all rows give a size; the values are once, few, many and, for expanded clones, a class.

J gene: TRBJ2-7
D gene: TRBD1
V gene: TRBV30
clone size: -
CDR3 DNA: TGTGCCTGGAGTGGACAGGGAAGCGAGCAGTACTTC
CDR3 protein: CAWSGQGSEQYF

J gene: TRBJ2-7
D gene: TRBD2
V gene: TRBV4-1
clone size: -
CDR3 DNA: TGCGCCAGCAGCCAAGGGGGACTAGCGGCGAAACCCTCCTACGAGCAGTACTTC
CDR3 protein: CASSQGGLAAKPSYEQYF

J gene: TRBJ2-3
D gene: TRBD2
V gene: TRBV4-3
clone size: -
CDR3 DNA: TGCGCCAGCAGCCCTGGGGGGGTCACAGATACGCAGTATTTT
CDR3 protein: CASSPGGVTDTQYF

J gene: TRBJ2-2
D gene: TRBD1
V gene: TRBV7-6
clone size: -
CDR3 DNA: TGTGCCAGCAGCTTAGTCACAGGGGCGAACACCGGGGAGCTGTTTTTT
CDR3 protein: CASSLVTGANTGELFF

J gene: TRBJ2-2
D gene: -
V gene: TRBV6-1
clone size: -
CDR3 DNA: TGTGCCAGCAGTGAGACGAGGGGTAACACCGGGGAGCTGTTTTTT
CDR3 protein: CASSETRGNTGELFF

J gene: TRBJ2-1
D gene: -
V gene: TRBV19
clone size: -
CDR3 DNA: TGTGCCAGTAGCCTCGTTTTTTCCCCTGGCGATGAGCAGTTCTTC
CDR3 protein: CASSLVFSPGDEQFF

J gene: TRBJ2-7
D gene: TRBD2
V gene: TRBV7-2
clone size: once
CDR3 DNA: TGTGCCAGCAGCCCGCAGCGGGGAAGAGGCGAGCAGTACTTC
CDR3 protein: CASSPQRGRGEQYF

J gene: TRBJ2-1
D gene: -
V gene: TRBV28
clone size: once
CDR3 DNA: TGTGCCAGCAGAGGGGCGGGTGAGGGGTCCTACAATGAGCAGTTCTTC
CDR3 protein: CASRGAGEGSYNEQFF

J gene: TRBJ2-7
D gene: -
V gene: TRBV7-9
clone size: -
CDR3 DNA: TGTGCCAGCAGCTCGGGATTCGAGCAGTACTTC
CDR3 protein: CASSSGFEQYF

J gene: TRBJ2-1
D gene: TRBD1
V gene: TRBV9
clone size: -
CDR3 DNA: TGTGCCAGCAGCACGCTAGGACAGGGGGGCAATGAGCAGTTCTTC
CDR3 protein: CASSTLGQGGNEQFF

J gene: TRBJ1-1
D gene: -
V gene: TRBV5-1
clone size: -
CDR3 DNA: TGCGCCAGCAGCTTCACGACAGTGAACACTGAAGCTTTCTTT
CDR3 protein: CASSFTTVNTEAFF

J gene: TRBJ1-3
D gene: -
V gene: TRBV5-6
clone size: -
CDR3 DNA: TGTGCCAGCAGCTTGGGAGCTGGAAACACCATATATTTT
CDR3 protein: CASSLGAGNTIYF

J gene: TRBJ2-7
D gene: -
V gene: TRBV11-1
clone size: few
CDR3 DNA: TGTGCCAGCAGCTTAAGGCAAAAAGGAACGGGCTACGAGCAGTACTTC
CDR3 protein: CASSLRQKGTGYEQYF

J gene: TRBJ1-1
D gene: -
V gene: TRBV6-2/TRBV6-3
clone size: -
CDR3 DNA: TGTGCCAGCAGTTACGACAGGACGAACACTGAAGCTTTCTTT
CDR3 protein: CASSYDRTNTEAFF

J gene: TRBJ2-2
D gene: -
V gene: TRBV7-9
clone size: once
CDR3 DNA: TGTGCCAGCAGCTTAGACGACACCGGGGAGCTGTTTTTT
CDR3 protein: CASSLDDTGELFF

J gene: TRBJ1-3
D gene: -
V gene: TRBV9
clone size: -
CDR3 DNA: TGTGCCAGCAGCGAGGGACTGTACTCTGGAAACACCATATATTTT
CDR3 protein: CASSEGLYSGNTIYF

J gene: TRBJ2-5
D gene: TRBD2
V gene: TRBV4-3
clone size: -
CDR3 DNA: TGCGCCAGCAGCCAAGGTACTGGACTAGAAGAGACCCAGTACTTC
CDR3 protein: CASSQGTGLEETQYF

J gene: TRBJ1-5
D gene: TRBD1
V gene: TRBV10-3
clone size: -
CDR3 DNA: TGTGCCATCAGTGACTTCAGACAGGGAATGGATCAGCCCCAGCATTTT
CDR3 protein: CAISDFRQGMDQPQHF

J gene: TRBJ2-7
D gene: TRBD2
V gene: TRBV7-2
clone size: few
CDR3 DNA: TGTGCCAGCAGCGGCCGGGCTAGCGGGGGTCTTCCCCTCGAGCAGTACTTC
CDR3 protein: CASSGRASGGLPLEQYF

J gene: TRBJ2-2
D gene: -
V gene: TRBV19
clone size: -
CDR3 DNA: TGTGCCAGTTTGGGGGGGCCCACCGGGGAGCTGTTTTTT
CDR3 protein: CASLGGPTGELFF

J gene: TRBJ2-5
D gene: -
V gene: TRBV7-2
clone size: -
CDR3 DNA: TGTGCCAGCAGCTTAAATAACGGGTACCAAGAGACCCAGTACTTC
CDR3 protein: CASSLNNGYQETQYF

J gene: TRBJ2-1
D gene: -
V gene: TRBV6-2/TRBV6-3
clone size: -
CDR3 DNA: TGTGCCAGCAGTCGGGATCCGAGCTCCTACAATGAGCAGTTCTTC
CDR3 protein: CASSRDPSSYNEQFF

J gene: TRBJ1-6
D gene: -
V gene: TRBV2
clone size: -
CDR3 DNA: TGTGCCAGCAGTGAAGCGGGCAGGGGAAATTCACCCCTCCACTTT
CDR3 protein: CASSEAGRGNSPLHF

J gene: TRBJ1-4
D gene: -
V gene: TRBV7-9
clone size: -
CDR3 DNA: TGTGCCAGCAGCTTCCGAGGGGAAAAACTGTTTTTT
CDR3 protein: CASSFRGEKLFF

J gene: TRBJ1-3
D gene: -
V gene: TRBV7-9
clone size: once
CDR3 DNA: TGTGCCAGCAGCCCCGTGGGTGGAAACACCATATATTTT
CDR3 protein: CASSPVGGNTIYF

J gene: TRBJ1-2
D gene: TRBD1
V gene: TRBV27
clone size: -
CDR3 DNA: TGTGCCAGCAGTTTCGGGCAGGGGGCCTTCTATGGCTACACCTTC
CDR3 protein: CASSFGQGAFYGYTF

J gene: TRBJ1-1
D gene: TRBD1
V gene: TRBV5-4
clone size: -
CDR3 DNA: TGTGCCAGCAGCTTGACCGGGACAGGGGGCACTGAAGCTTTCTTT
CDR3 protein: CASSLTGTGGTEAFF

J gene: TRBJ1-3
D gene: -
V gene: TRBV28
clone size: -
CDR3 DNA: TGTGCCAGCACCCAAGGAGACGCCTCTGGAAACACCATATATTTT
CDR3 protein: CASTQGDASGNTIYF

J gene: TRBJ1-2
D gene: -
V gene: TRBV15
clone size: -
CDR3 DNA: TGTGCCACCCCTGGGACACGGAGCCCTTATGGCTACACCTTC
CDR3 protein: CATPGTRSPYGYTF

J gene: TRBJ1-6
D gene: -
V gene: TRBV6-2/TRBV6-3
clone size: -
CDR3 DNA: TGTGCCAGCAGCCAGCAGGGGAAGTCACCCCTCCACTTT
CDR3 protein: CASSQQGKSPLHF

J gene: TRBJ2-6
D gene: -
V gene: TRBV29-1
clone size: once
CDR3 DNA: TGCAGCGTTAGGGGGATGGGGGGCGCATCTGGGGCCAACGTCCTGACTTTC
CDR3 protein: CSVRGMGGASGANVLTF

J gene: TRBJ2-2
D gene: TRBD2
V gene: TRBV30
clone size: few
CDR3 DNA: TGTGCCTCCTCCGCGGGAGCGGGGGCCGGCGGGGAGCTGTTTTTT
CDR3 protein: CASSAGAGAGGELFF

J gene: TRBJ2-7
D gene: TRBD1
V gene: TRBV10-3
clone size: -
CDR3 DNA: TGTGCCATCAGTGACCGGGACAGGGGGACCTACGAGCAGTACTTC
CDR3 protein: CAISDRDRGTYEQYF

J gene: TRBJ1-5
D gene: -
V gene: TRBV6-2/TRBV6-3
clone size: few
CDR3 DNA: TGTGCCAGCAGTTACTCATCACAGGGCCGGGTCAATCAGCCCCAGCATTTT
CDR3 protein: CASSYSSQGRVNQPQHF

J gene: TRBJ1-6
D gene: TRBD1
V gene: TRBV6-4
clone size: -
CDR3 DNA: TGTGCCCTGAGGGGGCTGTGTTCACCCCTCCACTTT
CDR3 protein: CALRGLCSPLHF

J gene: TRBJ1-1
D gene: -
V gene: TRBV3-1/TRBV3-2
clone size: -
CDR3 DNA: TGTGCCAGCAGCCGGGGCGACACTGAAGCTTTCTTT
CDR3 protein: CASSRGDTEAFF

J gene: TRBJ2-2
D gene: TRBD2
V gene: TRBV18
clone size: -
CDR3 DNA: TGTGCCACCTCACCCCCTAGCGGGGGGAACACCGGGGAGCTGTTTTTT
CDR3 protein: CATSPPSGGNTGELFF

J gene: TRBJ1-5
D gene: TRBD1
V gene: TRBV2
clone size: -
CDR3 DNA: TGTGCCAGCGTGGGGGGACAGGGGGCCAGCAATCAGCCCCAGCATTTT
CDR3 protein: CASVGGQGASNQPQHF

J gene: TRBJ2-7
D gene: -
V gene: TRBV6-6
clone size: -
CDR3 DNA: TGTGCCAGCAGCTCTCAAACTACGGGGGCCTACGAGCAGTACTTC
CDR3 protein: CASSSQTTGAYEQYF

J gene: TRBJ2-5
D gene: -
V gene: TRBV24-1
clone size: -
CDR3 DNA: TGTGCCACCAGTGCCCGGGGACCGCAAGAGACCCAGTACTTC
CDR3 protein: CATSARGPQETQYF

J gene: TRBJ2-5
D gene: TRBD1
V gene: TRBV6-2/TRBV6-3
clone size: -
CDR3 DNA: TGTGCCAGCAGCCCATACAGGGGGCTAGAGACCCAGTACTTC
CDR3 protein: CASSPYRGLETQYF

J gene: TRBJ2-5
D gene: -
V gene: TRBV21-1
clone size: -
CDR3 DNA: TGTGCCAGCAGCACAAGAACTAGCGGGGGACCACAAGAGACCCAGTACTTC
CDR3 protein: CASSTRTSGGPQETQYF

J gene: TRBJ1-1
D gene: -
V gene: TRBV6-5
clone size: -
CDR3 DNA: TGTGCCAGCAGTTCCCCGGGGGCGCAGACTAACACTGAAGCTTTCTTT
CDR3 protein: CASSSPGAQTNTEAFF